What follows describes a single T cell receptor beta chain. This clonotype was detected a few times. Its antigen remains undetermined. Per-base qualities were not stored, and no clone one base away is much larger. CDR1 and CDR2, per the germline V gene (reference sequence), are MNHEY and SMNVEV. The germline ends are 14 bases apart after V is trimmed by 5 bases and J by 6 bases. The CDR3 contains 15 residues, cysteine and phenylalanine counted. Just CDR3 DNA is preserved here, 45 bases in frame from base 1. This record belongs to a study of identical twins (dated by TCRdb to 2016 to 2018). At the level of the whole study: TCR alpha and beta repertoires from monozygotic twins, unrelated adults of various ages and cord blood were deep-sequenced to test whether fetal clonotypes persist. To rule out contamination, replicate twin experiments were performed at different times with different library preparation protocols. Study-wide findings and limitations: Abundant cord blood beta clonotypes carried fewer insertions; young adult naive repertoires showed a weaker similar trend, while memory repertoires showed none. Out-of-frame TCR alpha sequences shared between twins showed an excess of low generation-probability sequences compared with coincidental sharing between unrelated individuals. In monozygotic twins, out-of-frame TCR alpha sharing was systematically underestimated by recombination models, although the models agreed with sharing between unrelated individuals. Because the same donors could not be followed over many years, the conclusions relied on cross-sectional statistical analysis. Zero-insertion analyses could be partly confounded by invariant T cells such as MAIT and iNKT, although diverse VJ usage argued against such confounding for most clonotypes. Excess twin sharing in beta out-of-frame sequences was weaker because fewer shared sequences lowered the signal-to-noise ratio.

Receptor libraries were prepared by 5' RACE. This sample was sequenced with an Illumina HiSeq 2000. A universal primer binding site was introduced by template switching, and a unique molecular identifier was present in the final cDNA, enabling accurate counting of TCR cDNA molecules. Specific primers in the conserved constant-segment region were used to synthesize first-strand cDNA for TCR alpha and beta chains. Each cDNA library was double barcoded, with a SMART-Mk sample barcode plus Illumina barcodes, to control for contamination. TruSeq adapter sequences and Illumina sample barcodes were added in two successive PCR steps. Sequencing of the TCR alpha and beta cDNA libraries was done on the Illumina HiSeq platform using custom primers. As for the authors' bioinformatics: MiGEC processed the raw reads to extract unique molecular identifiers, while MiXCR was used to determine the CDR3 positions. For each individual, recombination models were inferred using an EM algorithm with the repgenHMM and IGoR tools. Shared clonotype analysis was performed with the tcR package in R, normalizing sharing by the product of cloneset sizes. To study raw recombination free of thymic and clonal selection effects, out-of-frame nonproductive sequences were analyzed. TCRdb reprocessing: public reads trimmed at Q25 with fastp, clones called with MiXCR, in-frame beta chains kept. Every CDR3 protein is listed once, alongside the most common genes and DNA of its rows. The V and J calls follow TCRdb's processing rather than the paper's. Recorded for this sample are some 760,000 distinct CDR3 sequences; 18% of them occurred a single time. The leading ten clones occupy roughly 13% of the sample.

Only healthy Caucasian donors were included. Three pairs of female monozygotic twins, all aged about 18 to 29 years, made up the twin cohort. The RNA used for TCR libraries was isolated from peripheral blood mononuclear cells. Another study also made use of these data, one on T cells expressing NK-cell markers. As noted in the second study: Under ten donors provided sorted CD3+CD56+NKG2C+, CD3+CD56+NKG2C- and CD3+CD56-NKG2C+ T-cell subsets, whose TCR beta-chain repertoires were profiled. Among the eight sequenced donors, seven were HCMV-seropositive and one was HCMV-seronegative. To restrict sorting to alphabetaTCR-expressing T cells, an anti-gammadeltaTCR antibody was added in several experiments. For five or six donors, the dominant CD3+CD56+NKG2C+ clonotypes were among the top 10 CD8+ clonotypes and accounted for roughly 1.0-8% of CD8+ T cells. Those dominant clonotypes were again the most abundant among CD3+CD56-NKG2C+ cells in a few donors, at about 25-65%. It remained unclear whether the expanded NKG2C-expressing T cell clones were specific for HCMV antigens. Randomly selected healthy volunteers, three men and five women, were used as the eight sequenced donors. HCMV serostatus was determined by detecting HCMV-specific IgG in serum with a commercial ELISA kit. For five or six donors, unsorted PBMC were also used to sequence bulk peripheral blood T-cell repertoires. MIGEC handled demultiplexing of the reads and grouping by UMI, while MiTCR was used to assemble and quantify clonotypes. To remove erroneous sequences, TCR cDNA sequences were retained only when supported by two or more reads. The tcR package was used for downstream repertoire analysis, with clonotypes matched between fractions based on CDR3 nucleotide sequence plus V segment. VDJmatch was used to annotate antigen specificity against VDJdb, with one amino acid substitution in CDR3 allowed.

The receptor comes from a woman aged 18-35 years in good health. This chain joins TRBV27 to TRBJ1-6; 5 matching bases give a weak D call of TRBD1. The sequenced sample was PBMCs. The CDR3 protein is CASSIVQAPNSPLHF. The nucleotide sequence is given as TGTGCCAGCAGTATCGTACAGGCGCCTAATTCACCCCTCCACTTT.